The source of this T cell receptor beta chain is a study of cytomegalovirus exposure and HLA in healthy donors. Study as a whole: There were about 85 million unique TCRs (from HLA-typed donors) in an early data release. Whole-study findings and limits: In a later analysis, a missense DCLRE1C variant was linked to TCR beta V- and J-gene trimming.

The CDR3 spans 17 residues. CDR1 is MGHRA and CDR2 is YSYEKL in the germline V gene. V dropped 4 bases and J dropped 0; count of bases not matched to a gene: 8. PCR used 60 Vbeta primers and 13 Jbeta primers. Profiling relied on immunoSEQ multiplex PCR, and the TCRdb table lists in-frame clones only, not all of them. The sample comprises about 140,000 clones, over 70% of which are singletons, and around 1.9% rests with the top ten. Healthy people donating bone marrow made up the donors. Donors were ostensibly healthy at sampling, although undocumented immune exposures were probable. In regard to this clone: Its antigen is not identified.

The J gene is TRBJ1-4, the V gene TRBV4-1; 7 nucleotides align to TRBD1. The sequenced sample was PBMCs. This sequence was found in a woman between 40 and 55 years old in good health and CMV-seronegative. The CDR3 reads CASSRPRQGTTNEKLFF. In DNA form, the CDR3 reads TGCGCCAGCAGCCGCCCGAGACAGGGTACAACTAATGAAAAACTGTTTTTT.